The rows below give T cell receptor beta chains drawn from one sample of a study of cytomegalovirus exposure and HLA in healthy donors. Method: immunoSEQ multiplex PCR; TCRdb's copy keeps in-frame clones and lacks some. The top ten hold around 3% of the sample, which has tens of thousands of clones, about 80% seen once. The sequenced sample was PBMCs. The receptors were sampled from a man in his fifties or sixties in good health and CMV-seropositive. CDR3s include the opening cysteine and the closing phenylalanine or tryptophan. A D gene is named only where the DNA matches it firmly. Clone size, where shown, is once, few, many, or a class for clones that have expanded.

V	J	length	size	D	DNA	CDR3
TRBV5-1	TRBJ2-3	16	.	TRBD2	TGCGCCAGCAGCGCCCTTCGCGGGAGGGGCACAGATACGCAGTATTTT	CASSALRGRGTDTQYF
TRBV5-5	TRBJ1-5	14	.	TRBD1	TGTGCCAGCAGCCCGGACAGGGGAGGTCAGCCCCAGCATTTT	CASSPDRGGQPQHF
TRBV2	TRBJ2-7	14	.	.	TGTGCCAGCAGGAACCGGGACTCCTCCTACGAGCAGTACTTC	CASRNRDSSYEQYF
TRBV9	TRBJ2-5	11	.	.	TGTGCCAGCAGCTCCGAAGAGACCCAGTACTTC	CASSSEETQYF
TRBV2	TRBJ1-1	15	.	TRBD1	TGTGCCAGCAGTGGACAGGGGGCGTTGAACACTGAAGCTTTCTTT	CASSGQGALNTEAFF
TRBV19	TRBJ1-5	13	few	TRBD1	TGTGCCAGTTCGGACAGGTACAATCAGCCCCAGCATTTT	CASSDRYNQPQHF
TRBV27	TRBJ1-1	12	.	.	TGTGCCAGCGCTAGACCGAACACTGAAGCTTTCTTT	CASARPNTEAFF
TRBV2	TRBJ1-2	14	.	.	TGTGCCAGCAGTGAAGGGGCCAGGGAAGATGGCTACACCTTC	CASSEGAREDGYTF
TRBV19	TRBJ2-7	13	once	.	TGTGCCAGTAGTATGACAGGCAGGTACGAGCAGTACTTC	CASSMTGRYEQYF
TRBV19	TRBJ2-4	15	.	TRBD1	TGTGCCAGTAGTATTAGTGGACAGGGCAAAAACATTCAGTACTTC	CASSISGQGKNIQYF
TRBV6-1	TRBJ2-1	13	.	TRBD1	TGTGCCAGCCCTTCGACTCCGGGACAGCGACAGTTCTTC	CASPSTPGQRQFF
TRBV6-1	TRBJ1-2	14	.	.	TGTGCCAGCACATCGGGGGACGCGGTCTATGGCTACACCTTC	CASTSGDAVYGYTF
TRBV30	TRBJ2-5	15	.	TRBD2	TGTGCCTGGAGTGCCTATAGCGGGAGCGGAGAGACCCAGTACTTC	CAWSAYSGSGETQYF
TRBV5-1	TRBJ2-1	14	few	.	TGCGCCAGCAGCATCGGGAGTGGGGACAATGAGCAGTTCTTC	CASSIGSGDNEQFF
TRBV5-1	TRBJ2-3	15	.	.	TGCGCCAGCAGCTTGGGACAGACCTTCACAGATACGCAGTATTTT	CASSLGQTFTDTQYF
TRBV14	TRBJ1-1	14	.	.	TGTGCCAGCAGCCAAACTCGGGGGGGCACTGAAGCTTTCTTT	CASSQTRGGTEAFF